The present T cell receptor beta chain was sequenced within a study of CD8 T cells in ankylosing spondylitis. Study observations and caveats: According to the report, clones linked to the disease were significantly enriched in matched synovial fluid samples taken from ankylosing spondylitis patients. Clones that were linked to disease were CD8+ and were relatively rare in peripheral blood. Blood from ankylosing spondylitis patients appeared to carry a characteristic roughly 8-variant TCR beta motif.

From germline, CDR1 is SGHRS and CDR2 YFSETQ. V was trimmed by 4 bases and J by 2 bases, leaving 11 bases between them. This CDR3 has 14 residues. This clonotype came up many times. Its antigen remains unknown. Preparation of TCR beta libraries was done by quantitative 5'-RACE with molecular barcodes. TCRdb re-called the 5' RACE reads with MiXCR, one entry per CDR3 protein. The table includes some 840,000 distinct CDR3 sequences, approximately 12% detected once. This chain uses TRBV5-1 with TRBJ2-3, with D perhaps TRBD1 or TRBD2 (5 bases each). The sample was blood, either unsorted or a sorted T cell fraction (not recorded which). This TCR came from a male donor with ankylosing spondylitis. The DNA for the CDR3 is TGCGCCAGCAGCGAGGGGCTCCTCACAGATACGCAGTATTTT. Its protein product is CASSEGLLTDTQYF.